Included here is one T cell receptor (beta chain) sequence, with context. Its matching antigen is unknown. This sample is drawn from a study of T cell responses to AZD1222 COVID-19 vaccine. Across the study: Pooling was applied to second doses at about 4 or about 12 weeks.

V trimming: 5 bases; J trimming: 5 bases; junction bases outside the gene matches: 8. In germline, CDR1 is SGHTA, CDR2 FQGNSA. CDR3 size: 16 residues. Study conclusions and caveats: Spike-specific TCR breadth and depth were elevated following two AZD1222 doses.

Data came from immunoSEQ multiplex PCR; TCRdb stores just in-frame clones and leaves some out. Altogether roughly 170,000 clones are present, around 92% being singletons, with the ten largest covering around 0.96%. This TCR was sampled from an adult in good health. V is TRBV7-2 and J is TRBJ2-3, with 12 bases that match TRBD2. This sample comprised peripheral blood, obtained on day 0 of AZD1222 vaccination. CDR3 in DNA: TGTGCCAGCAGCCCGCTAGCGGGGGGGCCGGGAGATACGCAGTATTTT. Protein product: CASSPLAGGPGDTQYF.